A selection of T cell receptor beta chains follows, all from one sample in a study of identical twins. TCRdb re-analysed the 5' RACE reads in MiXCR, keeping a single row per CDR3 protein. Of hundreds of thousands of distinct CDR3 sequences in the sample, less than 10% were seen once. The sample was also linked to a second study, of yellow fever vaccine responses in identical twins.

Source material: PBMCs. The receptors originated from a woman aged 18-35 years in good health. Both conserved end residues are part of each CDR3. The D gene is left open where the match is weak. Expanded clones get a size class; other rows say once, few or many, or leave the size out.

j_call clone_size v_call d_call cdr3_nt cdr3_aa
TRBJ2-1 NA TRBV3-1 NA TGTGCCAGCAGCCAAGTCCAGGGGGGATCCTACAATGAGCAGTTCTTC CASSQVQGGSYNEQFF
TRBJ2-5 NA TRBV2 TRBD2 TGTGCCAGCAGTGAGTCGAGACTAGCGGGGGCCTCGGGTTTCCAAGAGACCCAGTACTTC CASSESRLAGASGFQETQYF
TRBJ2-3 many TRBV29-1 NA TGCAGCGTTGAGGCAGGGAGCACAGATACGCAGTATTTT CSVEAGSTDTQYF
TRBJ1-2 NA TRBV5-1 TRBD1 TGCGCCAGCAGCTTGAGGACAGGGGTTACCTATGGCTACACCTTC CASSLRTGVTYGYTF
TRBJ2-1 NA TRBV6-2/TRBV6-3 TRBD2 TGTGCCAGCAGTTACTCGATTAGGAGCGGGGGATACAATGAGCAGTTCTTC CASSYSIRSGGYNEQFF
TRBJ2-3 many TRBV29-1 NA TGCAGCTTGGGGTTGCGTTCCGATACGCAGTATTTT CSLGLRSDTQYF
TRBJ2-1 few TRBV6-5 TRBD1 TGTGCCAGCAATTCGGACAGGGGCTACTACAATGAGCAGTTCTTC CASNSDRGYYNEQFF
TRBJ2-7 many TRBV4-3 NA TGCGCCAGCAGCCAAGATCGTGTTGGGTTCCCCTACGAGCAGTACTTC CASSQDRVGFPYEQYF
TRBJ2-7 many TRBV27 NA TGTGCCACCATGGGCCTTTTCTCCTACGAGCAGTACTTC CATMGLFSYEQYF
TRBJ2-3 NA TRBV11-1 NA TGTGCCAGCAGGAGGTATAGGGGGACAGATACGCAGTATTTT CASRRYRGTDTQYF
TRBJ2-3 NA TRBV6-1 TRBD1 TGTGCCAGCAGTGAAGCGCTTCAGGGACAGGGACCGCAGTATTTT CASSEALQGQGPQYF
TRBJ2-7 NA TRBV20-1 NA TGCAGTGCTAGCCCCCCGAGGACCCTATCCTACGAGCAGTACTTC CSASPPRTLSYEQYF
TRBJ2-3 few TRBV24-1 TRBD1 TGTGCCACCAGTGAGGGACAGACTAGCACAGATACGCAGTATTTT CATSEGQTSTDTQYF
TRBJ2-7 NA TRBV29-1 TRBD2 TGCAGCGTTGAAGATGGTGCTAGCGGGACCTACGAGCAGTACTTC CSVEDGASGTYEQYF
TRBJ2-1 NA TRBV12-3/TRBV12-4 TRBD1 TGTGCCAGCAGTTCGGGACAGCGCTATGGGGATGAGCAGTTCTTC CASSSGQRYGDEQFF
TRBJ2-5 few TRBV4-3 TRBD2 TGCGCCAGCAGCCAAGAAAAGCTAGCGGCACAAGAGACCCAGTACTTC CASSQEKLAAQETQYF
TRBJ2-1 NA TRBV7-6 TRBD1 TGTGCCAGCAGCGCAGCTCCCGGGACAGGGGACAATGAGCAGTTCTTC CASSAAPGTGDNEQFF
TRBJ2-5 few TRBV18 TRBD2 TGTGCCAGCTCCCCGGGACTAGCGGGAGGACTACAAGAGACCCAGTACTTC CASSPGLAGGLQETQYF
TRBJ2-7 many TRBV6-1 TRBD2 TGTGCCAGCAGCGTGGGACTAGCGGTCTACGAGCAGTACTTC CASSVGLAVYEQYF
TRBJ2-7 many TRBV6-1 TRBD2 TGTGCCAGCAGTCAGGCCGTGGGACTAGCCAACTCCTACGAGCAGTACTTC CASSQAVGLANSYEQYF
TRBJ1-6 many TRBV6-5 TRBD1 TGTGCCAGCAGTTACGGGGACAGGGATAATTCACCCCTCCACTTT CASSYGDRDNSPLHF
TRBJ2-1 NA TRBV19 TRBD1 TGTGCCAGTACCCCACAGGGGACCTCCTACAATGAGCAGTTCTTC CASTPQGTSYNEQFF
TRBJ2-5 few TRBV4-2 NA TGTGCCAGCAGCCAAGCGTTAGGGGGGGGAGAGACCCAGTACTTC CASSQALGGGETQYF
TRBJ2-1 many TRBV6-1 NA TGTGCCAGCACTGTGGGGTTTTGGGTTTCCTACAATGAGCAGTTCTTC CASTVGFWVSYNEQFF
TRBJ1-3 few TRBV7-9 NA TGTGCCAGCAGCTTAGTGGGCGAAGGAAACACCATATATTTT CASSLVGEGNTIYF